This T cell receptor beta chain was captured by sequencing in a study of shared clonotypes between healthy human individuals. Study in general: The donors, two women and a few men, were aged 18 to 49. CD8 memory received one plate per donor, CD8 naive two, CD4 memory three and CD4 naive three.

This clone was recorded a few times. Antigen specificity is unknown. The method was immunoSEQ multiplex PCR; TCRdb's version includes in-frame clones alone and lacks a portion of them. This sample carries 740,000 or so clones, around three quarters of them seen once, and the ten largest clones take 1.5% to 2%. Division of CD4+ cells produced a CD45RA+ naive subset and a CD45RA-negative memory subset. Germline V gene lookup returns CDR1 MNHNS and CDR2 SASEGT. The CDR3 runs 16 residues. Trimming removed 1 base from V and 4 bases from J; junction bases left unmatched: 6. Study-wide findings and caveats: Clonotypes which were not shared had lower generation probabilities than clonotypes that all four donors shared.

The sample taken for sequencing was memory CD4+ T cells sorted from blood. Stated subset: CD45RA-negative fraction. The chain carries TRBV6-1 and TRBJ2-3; 9 positions match TRBD1. The clonotype was recovered from a woman in her 30s in good health. CDR3 protein: CASSEGLGQGPDTQYF. CDR3 in DNA: TGTGCCAGCAGTGAAGGCTTGGGACAGGGCCCAGATACGCAGTATTTT.